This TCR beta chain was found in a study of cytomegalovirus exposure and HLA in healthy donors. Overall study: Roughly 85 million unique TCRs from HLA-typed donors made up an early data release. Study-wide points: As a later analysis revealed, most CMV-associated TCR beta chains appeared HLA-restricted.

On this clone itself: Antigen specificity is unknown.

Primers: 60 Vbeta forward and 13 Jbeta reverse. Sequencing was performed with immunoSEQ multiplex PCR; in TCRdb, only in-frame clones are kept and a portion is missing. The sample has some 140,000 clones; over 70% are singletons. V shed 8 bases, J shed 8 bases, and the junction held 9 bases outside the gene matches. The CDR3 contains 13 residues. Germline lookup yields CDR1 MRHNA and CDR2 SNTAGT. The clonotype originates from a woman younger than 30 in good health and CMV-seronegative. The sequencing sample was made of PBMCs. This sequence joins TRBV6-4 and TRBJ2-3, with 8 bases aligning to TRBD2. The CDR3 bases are TGTGCCAGCGCAGCGGGAGAAGGAGGTACGCAGTATTTT. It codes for CASAAGEGGTQYF.